The source of this TCR beta chain is a study of T cell responses to AZD1222 COVID-19 vaccine. Study-level findings and limits: Dominant at 160-218 and 743-854, vaccine-associated CD4 TCRs also spanned spike. Increased Spike-specific TCR breadth and depth were observed after two AZD1222 doses. Donors were largely white British and mainly female; clonal diversity was possibly underestimated.

Germline CDR1 is MRHNA and CDR2 is SNTAGT. This CDR3 contains 16 residues. V was clipped by 4 bases and J by 7 bases, with 20 bases between them. Only in-frame clones appear in the TCRdb table, and some are missing; sequencing was by immunoSEQ multiplex PCR. The table records 100,000 to 150,000 clones, 85% to 90% of them present only once. A note on this clone: Its matching antigen is unknown.

The source is an adult in good health. The chain has TRBV6-4 and TRBJ2-1; D might be TRBD2 (6 bases). The sample here was peripheral blood, taken on day 0 of AZD1222 vaccination. The CDR3 DNA is TGTGCCAGCAGTGCTAGCTTGGCGGGGCCACTGAATGAGCAGTTCTTC. This codes for CASSASLAGPLNEQFF.